One and the same sample provided the 18 T cell receptor beta chains below, sequenced in a study of T cell responses to AZD1222 COVID-19 vaccine. Measured with immunoSEQ multiplex PCR; TCRdb has only the in-frame clones, and not every one. The sample holds around 130,000 clones, roughly 92% seen once. The material was peripheral blood, obtained 28 days after the second AZD1222 dose. These TCRs come from an adult who received the AZD1222 COVID-19 vaccine.

The chain couples TRBV10-3 to TRBJ2-3; D ambiguous. V lost 3 bases, J lost 3 bases, and 7 bases lay in between. The CDR3 length is 13 residues. CDR1 is ENHRY and CDR2 is SYGVKD in the germline V gene. CDR3 amino acids: CAISEQMTDTQYF. The DNA of the CDR3 is TGTGCCATCAGTGAACAAATGACAGATACGCAGTATTTT.

The chain employs TRBV3-1 (or the pseudogene TRBV3-2) and TRBJ1-6; D unresolved. CDR3 size: 17 residues. Looked up from germline, CDR1 is LGHDT and CDR2 is YNNKEL (reference sequence). V lost 4 bases and J lost 9, with 22 bases in between. The CDR3 DNA reads as TGTGCCAGCAGCCCTCGTATGTGGGGAGAATCACTTTCACCCCTCCACTTT. Its translation is CASSPRMWGESLSPLHF.

V and J are TRBV7-3 and TRBJ2-3; 7 nucleotides line up with TRBD2. The CDR3 totals 15 residues. V shed 5 bases, J shed 1 base, and the junction held 6 bases outside the gene matches. Germline V lookup: CDR1 SGHTA, CDR2 FQGTGA. CDR3 protein: CASSRLRGGTDTQYF. DNA of the CDR3: TGTGCCAGCAGCCGCTTACGGGGGGGCACAGATACGCAGTATTTT.

This chain connects TRBV24-1 to TRBJ2-2; perhaps TRBD2 as D (7 bases). The CDR3 runs 18 residues. The V end was cut by 4 bases, the J end by 1 base, with 18 bases between. CDR1 is KGHDR and CDR2 is SFDVKD in the germline V gene. The CDR3 DNA reads TGTGCCACCAGTGACCTGGGGGGGGGCCAGGGGAACACCGGGGAGCTGTTTTTT. Residues: CATSDLGGGQGNTGELFF.

The gene calls are TRBV28 and TRBJ2-1, with TRBD2 matching 14 bases. CDR3 length: 15 amino acids. Germline loops: CDR1 MDHEN, CDR2 SYDVKM. J lost 9 bases, V lost 5 bases, and 6 bases had no gene match. The DNA for the CDR3 is TGTGCCAGCAGTCTCTCTGGACTAGCGGGAGGTGAGCAGTTCTTC. Translation gives CASSLSGLAGGEQFF. The full variable domain, completed using reference TRBV28 and TRBJ2-1, is DVKVTQSSRYLVKRTGEKVFLECVQDMDHENMFWYRQDPGLGLRLIYFSYDVKMKEKGDIPEGYSVSREKKERFSLILESASTNQTSMYLCASSLSGLAGGEQFFGPGTRLTVL.

The genes are TRBV6-6 and TRBJ1-1; D unresolved. The ends were cut back, 5 bases at V and 0 bases at J, with 13 bases in the middle. Germline V gene lookup returns CDR1 MNHNY and CDR2 SVGAGI (reference sequence). The CDR3 length is 15 residues. The CDR3 DNA is TGTGCCAGCAGTCATACGGACGGTTTGAACACTGAAGCTTTCTTT. Translated: CASSHTDGLNTEAFF.

The J gene is TRBJ1-2, the V gene TRBV13; D is unresolved. V shed 1 base and J shed 5 bases, with 14 bases lying between them. CDR3 length equals 15 residues. Germline V lookup: CDR1 PRHDT, CDR2 FYEKMQ (reference sequence). As DNA, the CDR3 is TGTGCCAGCAGCTTAGCGGCGAGGTCCGGGTATGGCTACACCTTC. Protein sequence: CASSLAARSGYGYTF. The variable domain in full, completed from reference TRBV13 and TRBJ1-2, reads AAGVIQSPRHLIKEKRETATLKCYPIPRHDTVYWYQQGPGQDPQFLISFYEKMQSDKGSIPDRFSAQQFSDYHSELNMSSLELGDSALYFCASSLAARSGYGYTFGSGTRLTVV.

The chain is built from TRBV27 and TRBJ1-1; D not resolved. The CDR3 extends over 14 amino acids. Germline CDR1 and CDR2: MNHEY and SMNVEV (reference sequence). Between the trimmed V and J ends, which lost 6 bases and 5 bases, there was a span of 16 bases. The CDR3 reads CASSLSPPGTEAFF. DNA for the CDR3: TGTGCCAGCAGCCTATCACCCCCCGGGACTGAAGCTTTCTTT.

This rearrangement joins TRBV9 to TRBJ2-2; 12 bases match TRBD2. This CDR3 region has 17 residues. Germline CDR1 is SGDLS and CDR2 is YYNGEE. V dropped 1 base and J dropped 2; count of bases not matched to a gene: 3. CDR3 sequence: CASSVSTSGRNTGELFF. The CDR3 bases are TGTGCCAGCAGCGTATCGACTAGCGGGAGAAACACCGGGGAGCTGTTTTTT.

V gene TRBV21-1 combines with J gene TRBJ2-7; TRBD2 is taken as the D call from the table, unchecked against the DNA. TRBV21-1 is classified as a pseudogene. CDR3 length equals 17 residues. This CDR3 is CASSKVAFRGGSYEQYF. The CDR3 DNA reads TGTGCCAGCAGCAAAGTCGCGTTTCGTGGCGGCTCCTACGAGCAGTACTTC.

The rearrangement joins TRBV27 to TRBJ2-7; no clear D. The CDR3 length is 13 residues. The V gene lost 4 bases and the J gene lost 3 bases, with 10 bases spanning the gap. In germline, CDR1 is MNHEY, CDR2 SMNVEV (reference sequence). The CDR3 nucleotides read TGTGCCAGCAGTTCCCGACGGATCTACGAGCAGTACTTC. Its protein is CASSSRRIYEQYF.

The chain combines TRBV18 with TRBJ1-1; D gene unclear. The V end was cut by 3 bases, the J end by 2 bases, with 7 bases between. Germline V gene sequence: CDR1 KGHSH, CDR2 LQKENI. The CDR3 has 13 residues. CDR3 DNA: TGTGCCAGCTCACCCAGAGTTAACACTGAAGCTTTCTTT. Its protein is CASSPRVNTEAFF.

The V call is TRBV6-2 or TRBV6-3, the J call TRBJ1-5, with D possibly being TRBD1 (5 bases). Germline V gene sequence: CDR1 MNHEY, CDR2 SVGEGT. V was cut by 6 bases and J by 5 bases, with 11 bases left in between. The CDR3 consists of 13 residues. In DNA, the CDR3 is TGTGCCAGCAGCCCTGACAGTTATCAGCCCCAGCATTTT. Translating it yields CASSPDSYQPQHF.

The chain couples TRBV5-1 to TRBJ2-2, with D possibly TRBD2 on 6 matching bases. V lost 0 bases and J 0 bases, leaving 9 bases between the germline ends. Germline CDR1 and CDR2: SGHRS and YFSETQ. The CDR3 is made up of 16 amino acids. The CDR3 bases are TGCGCCAGCAGCTTGGTTAGCGGAACGAACACCGGGGAGCTGTTTTTT. Encoded protein: CASSLVSGTNTGELFF.

V and J are TRBV11-3 and TRBJ2-2; TRBD1 agrees at 9 bases. V shed 6 bases, J shed 3 bases, and the junction held 5 bases outside the gene matches. The CDR3 covers 15 residues. Per germline, CDR1 SGHNT and CDR2 YENEEA. In DNA form, the CDR3 reads TGTGCCAGCAGTCGTCGGACAGGGGACACCGGGGAGCTGTTTTTT. Its protein product is CASSRRTGDTGELFF.

The rearrangement joins TRBV5-1 to TRBJ2-7; 7 bases are a match to TRBD1. V lost 2 bases to trimming and J lost 3 bases; unmatched junction nucleotides: 2. This CDR3 has 13 amino acids. Per the germline V gene, CDR1 is SGHRS and CDR2 is YFSETQ. In DNA form, the CDR3 reads TGCGCCAGCAGCTTAGACAGGGACTACGAGCAGTACTTC. Its translation: CASSLDRDYEQYF. Combining the CDR3 with reference TRBV5-1 and TRBJ2-7 gives the whole variable domain KAGVTQTPRYLIKTRGQQVTLSCSPISGHRSVSWYQQTPGQGLQFLFEYFSETQRNKGNFPGRFSGRQFSNSRSEMNVSTLELGDSALYLCASSLDRDYEQYFGPGTRLTVT.

The chain links TRBV28 to TRBJ2-3; TRBD2 matches 9 bases. V lost 2 bases, J lost 1 base, and 4 bases stayed unmatched. CDR1 and CDR2 from the germline V gene are MDHEN and SYDVKM. The CDR3 extends over 16 amino acids. Here the CDR3 DNA reads TGTGCCAGCAGTTTAGGGGTAGCGGGGGGCACAGATACGCAGTATTTT. Translating it yields CASSLGVAGGTDTQYF.

The rearrangement links TRBV19 to TRBJ1-2; D not certain. This CDR3 spans 11 amino acids. Per the germline V gene, CDR1 is LNHDA and CDR2 is SQIVND (reference sequence). V lost 5 bases and J lost 7, with 8 bases in between. CDR3 nucleotides: TGTGCCAGTAGTGCGAATGGTGGCTACACCTTC. This codes for CASSANGGYTF.